A single sample gave rise to the 16 T cell receptor beta chains below, sequenced in a study of vaccination and CD4 T cells after COVID-19. Their cognate antigens are unknown. Sequencing of DNA taken from cultured CD4+ T cells relied on the Oncomine TCR Beta short-read assay. MiXCR was run by TCRdb on the PCR reads, yielding one entry per CDR3 protein. The top ten clones hold less than 25% of a sample with over 4,500 distinct CDR3 sequences, 25% of them seen once. Treatment: 10-day PBMC culture with coronavirus spike peptide pools or control peptides (ViraFEST assay). Here the sequenced sample was CD4+ T cells from blood, cultured in vitro, taken after SARS-CoV-2 vaccination. These receptors were collected from a human donor who had recovered from COVID-19.

This clonotype turned up a few times. The chain combines TRBV29-1 with TRBJ2-7; either TRBD1 or TRBD2 may fit D (5 bases each). The germline CDR1 and CDR2 sequences are SQVTM and ANQGSEA. CDR3 length: 14 amino acids. Trimming removed 6 bases at V and 6 bases at J, with 21 bases between. The CDR3 here is CSVSGDRIGGEQYF. The CDR3 DNA sequence: TGCAGCGTCTCCGGCGACCGGATTGGGGGCGAGCAGTACTTC.

Sample share makes this clonotype medium-sized (0.01 to 0.1%). The V call is TRBV15, the J call TRBJ1-2; 9 bases match TRBD1. V dropped 0 bases and J dropped 8; count of bases not matched to a gene: 4. Germline V gene data show CDR1 as LNHNV and CDR2 as YYDKDF (reference sequence). The CDR3 extends over 14 amino acids. The CDR3, as DNA: TGTGCCACCAGCAGAGATCACAGGGGGCGAGGCTACACCTTC. Translation: CATSRDHRGRGYTF.

By share, this clonotype ranks as medium-sized. The genes are TRBV6-1 and TRBJ1-2; TRBD1 agrees at 8 bases. The ends lost 5 bases at V and 6 bases at J; junction bases unmatched: 11. This CDR3 is built from 15 residues. From germline, CDR1 is MNHNS and CDR2 SASEGT. Here the CDR3 reads CASSRGRGRVDGYTF. In DNA, the CDR3 is TGTGCCAGCAGTCGGGGCAGGGGGCGCGTTGATGGCTACACCTTC.

The chain joins TRBV28 to TRBJ1-2; 10 bases are shared with TRBD1. J gave up 3 bases and V 5 bases, and 15 bases lay outside the gene matches. Germline CDR1 is MDHEN and CDR2 is SYDVKM. The CDR3 contains 18 residues. CDR3 nucleotides: TGTGCCAGCAGTGCTCGTCGCCGGGACAGGGGCCCAGACTATGGCTACACCTTC. It encodes CASSARRRDRGPDYGYTF.

The chain links TRBV4-2 to TRBJ2-3, with 11 bases aligning to TRBD2. V was pared by 4 bases and J by 4 bases, with 10 bases of the junction left unmatched. The germline gives CDR1 LGHNA, CDR2 YNFKEQ. This CDR3 is built from 17 residues. The CDR3 spells CASSLSGGASRADTQYF. The CDR3 coding sequence is TGTGCCAGCAGCCTTAGCGGGGGGGCCTCCCGCGCAGATACGCAGTATTTT.

By its share, this clonotype is medium-sized. The chain couples TRBV7-9 to TRBJ1-1; a weak D match, TRBD1 (6 bases). V lost 4 bases and J 1 base, leaving 7 bases between the germline ends. Looked up from germline, CDR1 is SEHNR and CDR2 is FQNEAQ (reference sequence). CDR3 length: 13 residues. In DNA form, the CDR3 reads TGTGCCAGCAGCTCACAGGGGAACACTGAAGCTTTCTTT. Translating it yields CASSSQGNTEAFF.

The rearrangement links TRBV12-3 or TRBV12-4 to TRBJ2-1; 12 bases are a match to TRBD2. With V trimmed by 3 bases and J by 7 bases, 7 bases remained unmatched. This CDR3 has 16 residues. The CDR3 region is CASSFPSGGAGNEQFF. In nucleotides, the CDR3 is TGTGCCAGCAGTTTCCCTAGCGGGGGGGCGGGAAATGAGCAGTTCTTC.

The rearrangement joins TRBV7-2 to TRBJ2-1, with D possibly matching TRBD1 (5 bases). V was trimmed by 3 bases and J by 1 base, leaving 10 bases between them. This CDR3 has 15 amino acids. CDR1 and CDR2 from the germline V gene are SGHTA and FQGNSA. The DNA of the CDR3 is TGTGCCAGCAGCTTTGACCAGGGTTCCTACAATGAGCAGTTCTTC. Its translation is CASSFDQGSYNEQFF.

The rearrangement links TRBV5-1 to TRBJ1-2; perhaps TRBD1 as D (5 bases). There are 16 residues in the CDR3. The V end lost 2 bases, the J end lost 8 bases, and 22 bases lay between the germline ends. Germline V CDR1 and CDR2: SGHRS, YFSETQ. CDR3 DNA sequence: TGCGCCAGCAGCTTTGGGTCAGGGACCAGTACTATCGGCTACACCTTC. This translates into CASSFGSGTSTIGYTF.

This clonotype is labeled as medium-sized. The CDR3 region is CASSYPRVSNQPQHF. The DNA for the CDR3 is TGTGCCAGCAGTTACCCCAGGGTCAGCAATCAGCCCCAGCATTTT. The V call is TRBV6-5, the J call TRBJ1-5; perhaps TRBD1 as D (5 bases). This CDR3 is 15 amino acids long. Between the trimmed V and J ends, which lost 2 bases and 1 base, there was a span of 9 bases. Germline CDR1 reads MNHEY; CDR2 reads SVGAGI.

The sample holds a few counts of this clonotype. V is TRBV6-1 and J is TRBJ1-1; 7 bases fit TRBD1. V lost 5 bases, J lost 0 bases, and 6 bases stayed unmatched. The germline CDR1 and CDR2 sequences are MNHNS and SASEGT. This CDR3 is 15 amino acids long. CDR3 sequence: CASSHKGQLNTEAFF. DNA for the CDR3: TGTGCCAGCAGTCATAAGGGACAGTTGAACACTGAAGCTTTCTTT.

This clonotype was picked up a small number of times. The V gene is TRBV7-9, the J gene TRBJ2-3; 8 bases align to TRBD2. V was pared by 5 bases and J by 7 bases, with 11 bases of the junction left unmatched. The CDR3 covers 15 residues. Germline V gene data show CDR1 as SEHNR and CDR2 as FQNEAQ (reference sequence). The CDR3 DNA sequence: TGTGCCAGCAGCCCCCTGGGACTAGTCCTGCATACGCAGTATTTT. The encoded protein is CASSPLGLVLHTQYF.

This clonotype has a handful of counts. The chain couples TRBV6-2 or TRBV6-3 to TRBJ2-1; D ambiguous. Germline V gene data show CDR1 as MNHEY and CDR2 as SVGEGT. CDR3 length: 15 amino acids. V was shortened by 3 bases and J by 3 bases, with 12 bases between the two germline ends. This CDR3 is CASSYGRTNYNEQFF. The DNA of the CDR3 is TGTGCCAGCAGTTATGGGCGAACCAACTACAATGAGCAGTTCTTC.

The V call is TRBV7-9, the J call TRBJ1-1, with 8 nucleotides matching TRBD1. Germline CDR1 is SEHNR and CDR2 is FQNEAQ (reference sequence). The length of the CDR3 is 15 residues. The junction had 12 bases not matched to a gene; V was cut back by 7 bases and J by 5 bases. The CDR3 sequence is CASTTNRGGDTEAFF. The CDR3 nucleotides read TGTGCCAGCACCACCAACAGGGGGGGCGATACTGAAGCTTTCTTT.

About this clonotype itself: Possible read error: a much larger clone is one base away. CDR3 region: CASSFARCEQYF. CDR3 in DNA: TGTGCCAGCAGTTTCGCTCGATGCGAGCAGTACTTC. The rearrangement links TRBV28 to TRBJ2-7; unclear D gene. This CDR3 is 12 amino acids long. The germline V and J ends were trimmed by 3 bases and 6 bases, with 9 bases remaining between them. The V gene's germline CDR1 is MDHEN and CDR2 SYDVKM.

This clonotype is labeled medium-sized (0.01 to 0.1%). V and J are TRBV7-2 and TRBJ1-5, with D unresolved. Germline assignment: CDR1 SGHTA and CDR2 FQGNSA. The CDR3 runs to 12 residues. V lost 5 bases and J 3 bases, leaving 5 bases between the germline ends. CDR3 loop: CASSVYNQPQHF. The CDR3 DNA reads TGTGCCAGCAGCGTCTACAATCAGCCCCAGCATTTT.